Following are 9 T cell receptor beta chains from one sample sequenced in a study of blood T cell repertoires in COVID-19. Using immunoSEQ multiplex PCR, the repertoire was profiled, and TCRdb retains in-frame clones only, with some absent. The sample has hundreds of thousands of clones; 80% to 90% are singletons. The sequencing sample was made of peripheral blood. The receptors shown here come from a woman in her 70s with COVID-19, enrolled during active disease.

The rearrangement links TRBV6-5 to TRBJ2-7; a weak D match, TRBD1 (6 bases). The CDR3 has 13 residues. Trimming removed 6 bases at V and 0 bases at J, with 9 bases between. Germline V gene sequence: CDR1 MNHEY, CDR2 SVGAGI. CDR3 sequence reads: CASSRQDSYEQYF. DNA for the CDR3: TGTGCCAGCAGCAGACAGGACTCCTACGAGCAGTACTTC.

The chain carries TRBV2 and TRBJ1-1, with TRBD1 matching 9 bases. CDR1 is SNHLY and CDR2 is FYNNEI in the germline V gene. The CDR3 sequence is 14 residues long. V gave up 7 bases and J gave up 8 bases; unmatched junction bases: 11. This CDR3 is CASKRTGVLLEAFF. The DNA of the CDR3 is TGTGCCAGCAAAAGGACAGGGGTTCTCCTCGAAGCTTTCTTT. Supplemented by reference TRBV2 and TRBJ1-1, the full variable domain reads EPEVTQTPSHQVTQMGQEVILRCVPISNHLYFYWYRQILGQKVEFLVSFYNNEISEKSEIFDDQFSVERPDGSNFTLKIRSTKLEDSAMYFCASKRTGVLLEAFFGQGTRLTVV.

J is TRBJ1-6 and V is TRBV13; 7 bases are a match to TRBD1. This CDR3 has 16 residues. Germline V gives CDR1 PRHDT, CDR2 FYEKMQ (reference sequence). V dropped 0 bases and J dropped 10; count of bases not matched to a gene: 9. The DNA of the CDR3 is TGTGCCAGCAGCTTAGGCCGACAGGGCGAAAGGTCACCCCTCCACTTT. Translation gives CASSLGRQGERSPLHF.

The chain links TRBV10-3 to TRBJ2-7, with 8 bases lining up with TRBD1. CDR1 is ENHRY, CDR2 SYGVKD, per germline. The V segment lost 6 bases and the J segment 3 bases; nucleotides outside the gene matches: 7. This CDR3 contains 14 residues. The CDR3 reads CAISAGTGNYEQYF. The CDR3 DNA sequence: TGTGCCATCAGCGCCGGGACAGGAAACTACGAGCAGTACTTC.

The chain couples TRBV7-9 to TRBJ1-1, with TRBD1 matching over 8 bases. CDR1 is SEHNR, CDR2 FQNEAQ, per germline (reference sequence). J was trimmed by 4 bases and V by 5 bases; bases with no gene match: 3. The CDR3 has 13 residues. The CDR3 reads CASSTTGATEAFF. The CDR3 DNA sequence: TGTGCCAGCAGCACGACAGGGGCCACTGAAGCTTTCTTT.

The sample holds a few counts of this clone. The V call is TRBV18, the J call TRBJ1-2; 11 bases are a match to TRBD1. CDR1 is KGHSH and CDR2 is LQKENI in the germline V gene. The CDR3 sequence is 16 residues long. V lost 0 bases and J lost 4; bases outside the gene matches: 4. DNA for the CDR3: TGTGCCAGCTCACCACCGGGGACAGGGGGATCCTATGGCTACACCTTC. Encoded protein: CASSPPGTGGSYGYTF.

This chain links TRBV18 with TRBJ2-7; a weak D match, TRBD1 (5 bases). The germline V and J ends were trimmed by 6 bases and 6 bases, with 12 bases remaining between them. The CDR3 loop spans 12 amino acids. Germline V gives CDR1 KGHSH, CDR2 LQKENI. The chain's CDR3 is CASSPRGAEQYF. DNA of the CDR3: TGTGCCAGCTCCCCAAGGGGCGCCGAGCAGTACTTC.

A single count supports this clone. The genes are TRBV3-1 (or the pseudogene TRBV3-2) and TRBJ2-1; 10 nucleotides align to TRBD1. Germline V gives CDR1 LGHDT, CDR2 YNNKEL (reference sequence). This CDR3 is 15 amino acids long. V dropped 4 bases and J dropped 3; count of bases not matched to a gene: 3. The CDR3 nucleotides read TGTGCCAGCAGCCGACAGGGGGCCAACTACAATGAGCAGTTCTTC. Its translation: CASSRQGANYNEQFF.

The chain recombines TRBV4-1 with TRBJ1-5; no clear D gene. The CDR3 runs to 12 residues. Germline values: CDR1 MGHRA, CDR2 YSYEKL. V shed 3 bases and J shed 9 bases, with 9 bases lying between them. CDR3 residues: CASSHGELPQHF. The CDR3 nucleotides read TGCGCCAGCAGCCACGGAGAACTGCCCCAGCATTTT.